This is a list of T cell receptor beta chains from one sample in a study of beta chain features in type 1 diabetes. Sequencing was performed with immunoSEQ multiplex PCR; in TCRdb, only in-frame clones are kept and a portion is missing. The sample holds 130,000 to 150,000 clones, about 7.1% seen once. The sequenced material came from central memory CD4+ T cells from blood. These receptors were obtained from a woman aged 25 to 39 in good health. CDR3s include the opening cysteine and the closing phenylalanine or tryptophan. The D gene is left open where the match is weak. Some rows mark clone size as missing; the rest say once, few, many or name a class of expanded clone.

cdr3_aa cdr3_nt j_call v_call clone_size d_call
CASSGQGITETQYF TGCGCCAGCAGCGGCCAGGGGATAACGGAGACCCAGTACTTC TRBJ2-5 TRBV5-1 few .
CASKGLAGNQETQYF TGCGCCAGCAAGGGGCTAGCGGGTAATCAAGAGACCCAGTACTTC TRBJ2-5 TRBV5-1 once TRBD2
CASGDRVKPQHF TGTGCCAGCGGGGACAGGGTAAAGCCCCAGCATTTT TRBJ1-5 TRBV28 many TRBD1
CASSQGSGRLYEQYF TGTGCCAGCTCACAAGGCAGCGGGAGGCTATACGAGCAGTACTTC TRBJ2-7 TRBV18 many TRBD2
CASSLAGAAGSIGELFF TGTGCCAGCAGCTTGGCAGGGGCAGCGGGAAGTATCGGGGAGCTGTTTTTT TRBJ2-2 TRBV5-4 few .
CASSQGEGASGNTIYF TGCGCCAGCAGCCAAGGAGAGGGGGCGTCTGGAAACACCATATATTTT TRBJ1-3 TRBV4-1 . TRBD1
CASSLVASKETQYF TGTGCCAGCAGCTTGGTAGCGAGTAAAGAGACCCAGTACTTC TRBJ2-5 TRBV5-4 . .
CASSLDMQGASYGYTF TGTGCCAGCAGCTTAGACATGCAGGGGGCTTCCTATGGCTACACCTTC TRBJ1-2 TRBV7-2 few TRBD1
CASSPGGRASTDTQYF TGTGCCAGCTCACCAGGCGGGAGGGCGAGCACAGATACGCAGTATTTT TRBJ2-3 TRBV18 few TRBD2
CASSQDGSSPQFF TGCGCCAGCAGCCAAGATGGGTCTAGCCCGCAGTTCTTC TRBJ2-1 TRBV4-3 few .
CASSSSGTHSYEQYF TGTGCCAGCAGTTCCTCCGGGACACACTCCTACGAGCAGTACTTC TRBJ2-7 TRBV28 . .
CASSQDGGAETQYF TGCGCCAGCAGCCAAGATGGGGGGGCGGAGACCCAGTACTTC TRBJ2-5 TRBV4-3 . .
CASSMTGAANGYTF TGTGCCAGTAGTATGACCGGAGCCGCGAATGGCTACACCTTC TRBJ1-2 TRBV19 few .
CASSLASYNEQFF TGCGCCAGCAGCTTGGCGAGCTACAATGAGCAGTTCTTC TRBJ2-1 TRBV5-1 . .
CASSSSGLAATYNEQFF TGTGCCAGCAGCTCCTCTGGACTAGCCGCTACCTACAATGAGCAGTTCTTC TRBJ2-1 TRBV7-3 . TRBD2
CASSSRTVTDTQYF TGTGCCAGCAGCTCACGGACAGTCACAGATACGCAGTATTTT TRBJ2-3 TRBV7-9 many .
CASSFLSGGGRSDTQYF TGTGCCAGCAGCTTTTTGTCCGGTGGCGGGAGGTCAGATACGCAGTATTTT TRBJ2-3 TRBV7-2 many TRBD2
CATSSGIRETQYF TGTGCCACCAGCAGCGGGATCCGGGAGACCCAGTACTTC TRBJ2-5 TRBV15 many .
CASSLRQGARFNPPYGYTF TGCGCCAGCAGTCTCAGACAGGGGGCGCGTTTCAACCCACCCTATGGCTACACCTTC TRBJ1-2 TRBV23-1 few TRBD1
CASSQDPTGASYNEQFF TGCGCCAGCAGCCAAGATCCAACAGGGGCATCCTACAATGAGCAGTTCTTC TRBJ2-1 TRBV4-3 few TRBD1
CASSSTSDRVWNTEAFF TGTGCCAGCAGCTCTACTTCGGACAGGGTTTGGAACACTGAAGCTTTCTTT TRBJ1-1 TRBV7-2 . TRBD1
CASRPTNQPQHF TGTGCCAGCAGACCCACAAATCAGCCCCAGCATTTT TRBJ1-5 TRBV28 few .
CASSLAGTDYNEQFF TGCGCCAGCAGCTTGGCCGGGACAGATTACAATGAGCAGTTCTTC TRBJ2-1 TRBV5-1 few TRBD1
CASSPQGTDGNTIYF TGTGCCAGCAGCCCTCAGGGCACCGATGGAAACACCATATATTTT TRBJ1-3 TRBV7-2 few .
CASSMREGETQYF TGTGCCAGCAGCATGCGGGAGGGGGAGACCCAGTACTTC TRBJ2-5 TRBV13 few TRBD2
CSVRTSGSYEQYF TGCAGCGTGAGGACTAGCGGGAGCTACGAGCAGTACTTC TRBJ2-7 TRBV29-1 many TRBD2
CATSRVTANYGYTF TGTGCCACCAGCAGAGTAACAGCTAACTATGGCTACACCTTC TRBJ1-2 TRBV15 few .
CASSLGGENEQFF TGCGCCAGCAGCCTGGGGGGAGAGAATGAGCAGTTCTTC TRBJ2-1 TRBV5-1 few .
CASSGVQSSYNEQFF TGTGCCAGTAGTGGAGTCCAGAGCTCCTACAATGAGCAGTTCTTC TRBJ2-1 TRBV19 few .
CASHGGLSSDTQYF TGTGCCAGCCACGGGGGACTATCGTCAGATACGCAGTATTTT TRBJ2-3 TRBV27 few TRBD2
CASSGRFTSGQETQYF TGTGCCAGCAGTGGACGCTTTACTAGCGGTCAAGAGACCCAGTACTTC TRBJ2-5 TRBV6-4 few TRBD2
CASSRGWEKLFF TGTGCCAGCAGCAGAGGGTGGGAAAAACTGTTTTTT TRBJ1-4 TRBV2 many .
CASSLVDGGDTQYF TGTGCCAGCAGCTTGGTTGACGGGGGAGATACGCAGTATTTT TRBJ2-3 TRBV5-4 . .
CASSPQGGGNIQYF TGTGCCAGCTCACCACAGGGAGGGGGAAACATTCAGTACTTC TRBJ2-4 TRBV18 . .
CASSDRVQETQYF TGTGCCAGTTCGGACAGGGTGCAAGAAACCCAGTACTTC TRBJ2-5 TRBV19 . TRBD1
CASSFAGSNEKLFF TGCGCCAGCAGCTTTGCGGGATCTAATGAAAAACTGTTTTTT TRBJ1-4 TRBV5-1 . .
CASSDRSMGLAGLRQYF TGTGCCAGCAGTGATCGCTCGATGGGACTAGCGGGACTGAGGCAGTACTTC TRBJ2-7 TRBV25-1 few TRBD2
CASSSYRAVSGNTIYF TGTGCCAGCAGCTCCTACAGGGCGGTCTCTGGAAACACCATATATTTT TRBJ1-3 TRBV7-2 . .
CASSLARRETQYF TGTGCCAGCAGCTTAGCGCGGAGGGAGACCCAGTACTTC TRBJ2-5 TRBV7-2 . .
CSVGDGSYEQYF TGCAGCGTTGGAGACGGTTCCTACGAGCAGTACTTC TRBJ2-7 TRBV29-1 few .
CAWSVSGGQYF TGTGCCTGGAGTGTATCGGGCGGGCAGTACTTC TRBJ2-5 TRBV30 few .
CASSQGTGSSYEQYF TGTGCCAGCAGCCAAGGGACAGGAAGCTCCTACGAGCAGTACTTC TRBJ2-7 TRBV4-2 . TRBD1
CASSNTLKTQYF TGTGCCAGCAGTAACACACTAAAGACCCAGTACTTC TRBJ2-5 TRBV28 . .
CATSPPAGSYNEQFF TGTGCCACCAGCCCCCCTGCAGGATCCTACAATGAGCAGTTCTTC TRBJ2-1 TRBV15 . .
CASSPRTGDTGELFF TGTGCCAGCTCACCACGGACAGGGGACACCGGGGAGCTGTTTTTT TRBJ2-2 TRBV18 few TRBD1
CASSDSVNTEAFF TGTGCCAGCTCAGATTCCGTGAACACTGAAGCTTTCTTT TRBJ1-1 TRBV2 few .
CASSLSGQGDQPQHF TGTGCCAGCAGCTTGTCAGGACAGGGGGATCAGCCCCAGCATTTT TRBJ1-5 TRBV5-4 few TRBD1
CASSVAGQGYGYTF TGTGCCAGCAGCGTAGCTGGACAGGGCTATGGCTACACCTTC TRBJ1-2 TRBV9 . TRBD1
CASSLDLNSPLHF TGTGCCAGCAGCTTAGATTTAAATTCACCCCTCCACTTT TRBJ1-6 TRBV7-8 . .
CASSLGLAGLGTQYF TGTGCCAGCAGCTTAGGACTAGCGGGATTGGGGACCCAGTACTTC TRBJ2-5 TRBV11-1 . TRBD2
CSGGSGISTDTQYF TGCAGCGGGGGGAGCGGGATTAGCACAGATACGCAGTATTTT TRBJ2-3 TRBV29-1 few TRBD2
CASSLVGGSSYNEQFF TGTGCCAGCAGCTTAGTCGGCGGGAGCTCCTACAATGAGCAGTTCTTC TRBJ2-1 TRBV7-2 many TRBD2